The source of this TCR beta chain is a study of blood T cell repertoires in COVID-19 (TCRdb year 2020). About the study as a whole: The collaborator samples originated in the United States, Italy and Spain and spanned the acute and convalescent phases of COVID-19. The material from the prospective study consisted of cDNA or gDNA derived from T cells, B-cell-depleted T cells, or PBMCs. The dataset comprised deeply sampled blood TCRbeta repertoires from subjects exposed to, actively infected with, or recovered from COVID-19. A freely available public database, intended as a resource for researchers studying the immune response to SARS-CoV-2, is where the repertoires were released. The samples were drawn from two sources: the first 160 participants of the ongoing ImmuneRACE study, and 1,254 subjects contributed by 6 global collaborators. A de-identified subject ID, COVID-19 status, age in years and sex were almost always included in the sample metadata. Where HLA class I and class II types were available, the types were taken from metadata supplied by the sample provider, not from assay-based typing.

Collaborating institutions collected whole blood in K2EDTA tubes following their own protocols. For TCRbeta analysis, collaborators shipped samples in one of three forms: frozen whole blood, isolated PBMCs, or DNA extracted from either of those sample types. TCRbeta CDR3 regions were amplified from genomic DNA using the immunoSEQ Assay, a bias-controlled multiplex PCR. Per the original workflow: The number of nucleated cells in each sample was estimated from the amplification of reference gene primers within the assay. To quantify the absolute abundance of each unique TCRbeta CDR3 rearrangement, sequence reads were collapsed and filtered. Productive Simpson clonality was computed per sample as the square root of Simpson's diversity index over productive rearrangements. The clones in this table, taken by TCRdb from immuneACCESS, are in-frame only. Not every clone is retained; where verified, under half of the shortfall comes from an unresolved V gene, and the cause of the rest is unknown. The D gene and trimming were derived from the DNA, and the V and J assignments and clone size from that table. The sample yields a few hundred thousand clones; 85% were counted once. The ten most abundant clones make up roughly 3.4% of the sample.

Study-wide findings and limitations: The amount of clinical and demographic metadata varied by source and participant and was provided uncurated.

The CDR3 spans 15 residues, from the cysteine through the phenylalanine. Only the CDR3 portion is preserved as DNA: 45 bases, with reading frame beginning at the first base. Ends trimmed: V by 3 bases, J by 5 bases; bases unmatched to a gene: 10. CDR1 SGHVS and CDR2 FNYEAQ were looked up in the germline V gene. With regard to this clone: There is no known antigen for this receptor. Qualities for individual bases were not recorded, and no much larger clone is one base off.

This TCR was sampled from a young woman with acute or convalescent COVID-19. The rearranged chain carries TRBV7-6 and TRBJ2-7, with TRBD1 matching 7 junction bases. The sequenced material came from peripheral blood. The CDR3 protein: CASSLLTGLRNEQYF. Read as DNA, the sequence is TGTGCCAGCAGCTTGCTGACAGGGTTGAGAAACGAGCAGTACTTC.